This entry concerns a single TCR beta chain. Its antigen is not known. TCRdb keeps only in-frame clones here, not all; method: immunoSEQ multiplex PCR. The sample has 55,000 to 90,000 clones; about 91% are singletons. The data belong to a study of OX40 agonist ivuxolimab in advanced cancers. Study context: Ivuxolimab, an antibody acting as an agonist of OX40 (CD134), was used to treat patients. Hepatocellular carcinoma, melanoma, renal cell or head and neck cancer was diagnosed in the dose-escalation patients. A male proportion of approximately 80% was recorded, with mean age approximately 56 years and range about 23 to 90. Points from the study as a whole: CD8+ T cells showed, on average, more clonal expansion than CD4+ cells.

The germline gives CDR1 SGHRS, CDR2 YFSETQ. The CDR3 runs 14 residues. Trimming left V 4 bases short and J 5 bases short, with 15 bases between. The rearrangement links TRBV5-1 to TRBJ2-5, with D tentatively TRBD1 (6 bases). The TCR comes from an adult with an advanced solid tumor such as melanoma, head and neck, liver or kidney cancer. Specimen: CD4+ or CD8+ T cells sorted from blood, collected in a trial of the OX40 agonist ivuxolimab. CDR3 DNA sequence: TGCGCCAGCAGCGGGATGGGTGGACAGGAGACCCAGTACTTC. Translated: CASSGMGGQETQYF. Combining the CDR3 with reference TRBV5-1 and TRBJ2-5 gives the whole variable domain KAGVTQTPRYLIKTRGQQVTLSCSPISGHRSVSWYQQTPGQGLQFLFEYFSETQRNKGNFPGRFSGRQFSNSRSEMNVSTLELGDSALYLCASSGMGGQETQYFGPGTRLLVL.